A selection of T cell receptor beta chains follows, all from one sample in a study of T cell responses to AZD1222 COVID-19 vaccine. TCRdb keeps only in-frame clones here, not all; method: immunoSEQ multiplex PCR. Among approximately 140,000 clones listed, less than 95% were seen once. The material sequenced was peripheral blood, taken on day 0 of AZD1222 vaccination. Source of these receptors: an adult in good health. The CDR3 runs from the conserved cysteine through the conserved F or W. The order of the fields is D gene, J gene, V gene, clone size, CDR3 protein, CDR3 DNA. The D gene is left open where the match is weak. Rows give clone size only sometimes, using once, few, many, or a class for an expanded clone.

>NA|TRBJ1-1|TRBV29-1|NA
CSVGMGGGQNTEAFF
TGCAGCGTTGGAATGGGGGGCGGACAGAACACTGAAGCTTTCTTT
>NA|TRBJ1-6|TRBV6-1|NA
CASSELGSTLHF
TGTGCCAGCAGTGAATTGGGGTCCACCCTCCACTTT
>NA|TRBJ1-2|TRBV20-1|NA
CSARMNDGYTF
TGCAGTGCTAGAATGAATGATGGCTACACCTTC
>NA|TRBJ2-1|TRBV19|NA
CASRYGPALWNEQFF
TGTGCCAGTAGATATGGACCGGCGTTGTGGAATGAGCAGTTCTTC
>NA|TRBJ1-6|TRBV11-3|once
CASRKRGSSYNSPLHF
TGTGCCAGCAGAAAGAGGGGGAGCTCCTATAATTCACCCCTCCACTTT
>TRBD2|TRBJ2-3|TRBV20-1|once
CSASLVAGAGDTQYF
TGCAGTGCTAGTCTAGTAGCGGGGGCCGGAGATACGCAGTATTTT
>TRBD2|TRBJ2-1|TRBV29-1|NA
CSVEGTSGRHGEQFF
TGCAGCGTTGAAGGGACTAGCGGGAGACACGGTGAGCAGTTCTTC
>TRBD2|TRBJ2-1|TRBV7-2|NA
CASSALAGGRYNEQFF
TGTGCCAGCAGCGCACTAGCGGGGGGACGCTACAATGAGCAGTTCTTC
>NA|TRBJ2-2|TRBV5-3|NA
CARSLANRGSTGELFF
TGTGCCAGAAGCTTGGCGAACCGGGGGAGCACCGGGGAGCTGTTTTTT
>NA|TRBJ2-1|TRBV12-3/TRBV12-4|NA
CATGSSYNEQFF
TGTGCCACCGGGAGCTCCTACAATGAGCAGTTCTTC
>NA|TRBJ2-7|TRBV6-1|NA
CASSSTSPGQTYF
TGTGCCAGCAGTTCCACGTCCCCGGGACAAACGTACTTC
>TRBD1|TRBJ2-7|TRBV7-8|NA
CASSLGGTGSYEQYF
TGTGCCAGCAGCCTAGGGGGGACAGGCAGCTACGAGCAGTACTTC
>NA|TRBJ1-2|TRBV12-3/TRBV12-4|once
CASSFRQNYGYTF
TGTGCCAGCAGTTTCCGTCAAAACTATGGCTACACCTTC
>TRBD1|TRBJ2-7|TRBV4-3|NA
CASSQDRGGYEQYF
TGCGCCAGCAGCCAGGACAGGGGGGGTTACGAGCAGTACTTC
>TRBD1|TRBJ1-2|TRBV4-1|once
CASSSPNPTGANYGYTF
TGCGCCAGCAGCTCCCCCAATCCGACAGGGGCAAACTATGGCTACACCTTC
>NA|TRBJ2-3|TRBV10-3|NA
CAISENKRGTDTQYF
TGTGCCATCAGTGAGAACAAGCGGGGCACAGATACGCAGTATTTT
>TRBD1|TRBJ1-1|TRBV6-5|NA
CASSQGTASPTEAFF
TGTGCCAGCAGTCAGGGGACAGCCAGTCCCACTGAAGCTTTCTTT
>NA|TRBJ2-6|TRBV5-1|NA
CASSEDGSGANVLTF
TGCGCCAGCAGCGAAGATGGCTCTGGGGCCAACGTCCTGACTTTC
>TRBD2|TRBJ2-7|TRBV5-1|NA
CASSLGTRLYEQYF
TGCGCCAGCAGCTTGGGGACTAGGCTCTACGAGCAGTACTTC
>NA|TRBJ2-1|TRBV18|NA
CASSPGTPYNEQFF
TGTGCCAGCTCACCCGGGACACCGTACAATGAGCAGTTCTTC
>TRBD2|TRBJ2-5|TRBV9|NA
CASSVVPSGRETQYF
TGTGCCAGCAGCGTAGTTCCTAGCGGGAGAGAGACCCAGTACTTC
>NA|TRBJ1-4|TRBV5-6|NA
CASSFRGAGEKLFF
TGTGCCAGCAGCTTTAGAGGGGCAGGGGAAAAACTGTTTTTT
>TRBD1|TRBJ1-3|TRBV9|NA
CASSTGQGAGNTIYF
TGTGCCAGCAGCACTGGACAGGGGGCTGGAAACACCATATATTTT
>NA|TRBJ1-1|TRBV6-5|NA
CASNRDTEAFF
TGTGCCAGCAACCGAGACACTGAAGCTTTCTTT
>NA|TRBJ2-7|TRBV9|NA
CASSSRPGAAYEQYF
TGTGCCAGCAGCTCTCGCCCCGGAGCCGCCTACGAGCAGTACTTC
>NA|TRBJ2-1|TRBV4-2|NA
CASSQDMARGSREQFF
TGTGCCAGCAGCCAAGATATGGCTAGGGGCTCGAGGGAGCAGTTCTTC
>TRBD1|TRBJ2-7|TRBV11-3|NA
CASSFLAPGQSHEQYF
TGTGCCAGCAGTTTTCTGGCTCCGGGACAGTCACACGAGCAGTACTTC
>TRBD1|TRBJ2-2|TRBV24-1|NA
CATRGTGDTGELFF
TGTGCCACTCGCGGGACAGGGGATACCGGGGAGCTGTTTTTT
>NA|TRBJ1-1|TRBV30|NA
CASTGEKSNTEAFF
TGTGCCTCAACGGGGGAGAAATCTAACACTGAAGCTTTCTTT
>TRBD1|TRBJ2-7|TRBV5-1|once
CASSQAVGQVSLSGYEQYF
TGCGCCAGCAGTCAGGCTGTGGGACAGGTATCCCTTTCCGGCTACGAGCAGTACTTC
>TRBD1|TRBJ1-3|TRBV15|NA
CATSRAGTGSSGNTIYF
TGTGCCACCAGCAGGGCGGGGACAGGGAGCTCTGGAAACACCATATATTTT
>NA|TRBJ2-7|TRBV4-2|NA
CASSHLSGQSSYEQYF
TGTGCCAGCAGCCACTTGAGCGGGCAGAGCTCCTACGAGCAGTACTTC
>NA|TRBJ2-3|TRBV4-1|once
CASSQAHWTEHSTDTQYF
TGCGCCAGCAGCCAAGCTCATTGGACGGAACATAGCACAGATACGCAGTATTTT
>NA|TRBJ2-7|TRBV27|NA
CASSIVAGFSTGEQYF
TGTGCCAGCAGTATCGTTGCGGGGTTCTCTACGGGCGAGCAGTACTTC
>TRBD1|TRBJ2-1|TRBV6-5|NA
CASSYKQGYNEQFF
TGTGCCAGCAGTTACAAACAGGGGTACAATGAGCAGTTCTTC
>TRBD2|TRBJ2-5|TRBV3-1/TRBV3-2|NA
CASSQGPLAEETQYF
TGTGCCAGCAGCCAAGGACCCCTAGCGGAAGAGACCCAGTACTTC
>NA|TRBJ1-3|TRBV30|NA
CAWSPGDSGNTIYF
TGTGCCTGGAGTCCCGGGGACTCTGGAAACACCATATATTTT
>NA|TRBJ1-2|TRBV9|NA
CASSAAMGSVYGYTF
TGTGCCAGCAGCGCTGCTATGGGGTCGGTCTATGGCTACACCTTC
>TRBD1|TRBJ1-5|TRBV15|NA
CATTKGAHQPQHF
TGTGCCACTACCAAGGGGGCCCACCAGCCCCAGCATTTT
>NA|TRBJ2-3|TRBV12-3/TRBV12-4|NA
CASSLNDTQYF
TGTGCCAGCAGTTTAAACGATACGCAGTATTTT
>NA|TRBJ2-7|TRBV2|NA
CASSRAGYEQYF
TGTGCCAGCAGCCGTGCCGGCTACGAGCAGTACTTC
>TRBD1|TRBJ2-5|TRBV6-5|NA
CASSLPTGYQETQYF
TGTGCCAGCAGTTTGCCGACAGGGTACCAAGAGACCCAGTACTTC